The clone carrying this T cell receptor beta chain was picked up one time. The data were obtained in a study of blood T cell repertoires in COVID-19. Study in general: Some COVID-19 samples were acute and others convalescent; all came from the United States, Italy and Spain. The analysed material was cDNA or gDNA that came from T cells, B-cell-depleted T cells, or PBMCs.

The CDR3 is made up of 14 amino acids. Trimming removed 0 bases from V and 0 bases from J, with 7 bases in between. In germline, CDR1 is SGHRS, CDR2 YFSETQ. Authors' processing steps: Amplified reference gene primers provided the basis for estimating nucleated cell counts. TCRdb's copy holds only in-frame clones and misses some; the assay was immunoSEQ multiplex PCR. The DNA was the basis for D and trimming; V, J and clone size are from that table. Of 300,000 to 400,000 clones in the sample, 75% to 85% were seen once. The sequence derives from a human donor in a cohort sampled during active COVID-19. The chain couples TRBV5-1 to TRBJ2-7, with D possibly being TRBD1 (5 bases). The sample taken for sequencing was peripheral blood. The CDR3 loop is CASSLVQDSYEQYF. The CDR3 DNA follows: TGCGCCAGCAGCTTGGTACAGGACTCCTACGAGCAGTACTTC.